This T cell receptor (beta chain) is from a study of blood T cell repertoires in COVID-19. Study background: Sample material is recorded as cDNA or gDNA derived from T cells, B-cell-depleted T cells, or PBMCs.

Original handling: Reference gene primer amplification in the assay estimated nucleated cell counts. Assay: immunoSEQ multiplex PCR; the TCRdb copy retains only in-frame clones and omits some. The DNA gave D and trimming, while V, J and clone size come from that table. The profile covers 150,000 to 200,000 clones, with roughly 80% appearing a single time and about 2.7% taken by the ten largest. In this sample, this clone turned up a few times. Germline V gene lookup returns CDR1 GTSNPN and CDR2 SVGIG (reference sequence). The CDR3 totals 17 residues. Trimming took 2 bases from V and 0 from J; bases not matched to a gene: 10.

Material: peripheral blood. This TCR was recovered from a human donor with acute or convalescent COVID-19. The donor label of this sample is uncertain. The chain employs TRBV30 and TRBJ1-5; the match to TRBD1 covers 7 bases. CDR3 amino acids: CAWSRQKTGNSNQPQHF. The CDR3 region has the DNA TGTGCCTGGAGTCGACAAAAGACAGGGAATAGCAATCAGCCCCAGCATTTT. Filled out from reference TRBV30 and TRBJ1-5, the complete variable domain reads SQTIHQWPATLVQPVGSPLSLECTVEGTSNPNLYWYRQAAGRGLQLLFYSVGIGQISSEVPQNLSASRPQDRQFILSSKKLLLSDSGFYLCAWSRQKTGNSNQPQHFGDGTRLSIL.